The 11 T cell receptor beta chains presented below share a single source sample, sequenced in a study of beta chain features in type 1 diabetes. Since all of the isolated RNA was reverse transcribed, expressed TCRB transcripts were what got sequenced. Here immunoSEQ multiplex PCR was the method, and the copy in TCRdb shows in-frame clones only, minus some. Of roughly 290,000 clones listed, 8% are singletons. The sample comprised central memory CD4+ T cells from blood. The receptors here all came from a woman between 18 and 29 years old in good health.

This clone was counted a few times. J is TRBJ2-7 and V is TRBV7-2, with a tentative D call TRBD2 (6 bases). The CDR3 extends over 17 amino acids. Germline V gene sequence: CDR1 SGHTA, CDR2 FQGNSA. V was trimmed by 1 base and J by 2 bases, leaving 18 bases between them. The CDR3 nucleotides read TGTGCCAGCAGCTTAGGGGTTTGGACGGGAGTAACCTACGAGCAGTACTTC. Amino acid sequence: CASSLGVWTGVTYEQYF. The full variable domain, with the rest looked up from reference TRBV7-2 and TRBJ2-7, is GAGVSQSPSNKVTEKGKDVELRCDPISGHTALYWYRQSLGQGLEFLIYFQGNSAPDKSGLPSDRFSAERTGGSVSTLTIQRTQQEDSAVYLCASSLGVWTGVTYEQYFGPGTRLTVT.

In DNA form, the CDR3 reads TGTGCCAGCAGTTTACACAGGGCTGAAGCTTTCTTT. As protein: CASSLHRAEAFF. The gene calls are TRBV2 and TRBJ1-1; a possible D gene is TRBD1 (6 bases). The CDR3 totals 12 residues. Germline CDR1 reads SNHLY; CDR2 reads FYNNEI. V lost 5 bases and J lost 6, with 10 bases in between.

In this sample, this clone turned up a few times. The CDR3 coding sequence is TGTGCCAGCAGCTTGGCACATGGAGGCTACACCTTC. Its protein is CASSLAHGGYTF. The rearrangement links TRBV5-5 to TRBJ1-2; no firm D call. Germline V gene data show CDR1 as SGHKS and CDR2 as YYEKEE (reference sequence). V gave up 0 bases and J gave up 8 bases, with 8 bases separating them. The CDR3 length is 12 residues.

J is TRBJ2-4 and V is TRBV7-2; D remains unclear. CDR3 size: 14 residues. Germline values: CDR1 SGHTA, CDR2 FQGNSA. V lost 4 bases and J 1 base, leaving 8 bases between the germline ends. CDR3 amino acids: CASSSGAAKNIQYF. CDR3 bases: TGTGCCAGCAGCTCCGGCGCGGCCAAAAACATTCAGTACTTC.

This clone was seen more than once but under ten times. The J gene is TRBJ1-2, the V gene TRBV5-4; D might be TRBD1 (5 bases). CDR1 and CDR2 from the germline V gene are SGHNT and YYREEE (reference sequence). The V end lost 0 bases, the J end lost 7 bases, and 13 bases lay between the germline ends. There are 14 residues in the CDR3. The CDR3 bases are TGTGCCAGCAGCTTGGAGCAGGGACTAGGTGGCTACACCTTC. As protein: CASSLEQGLGGYTF. The whole variable domain, remainder taken from reference TRBV5-4 and TRBJ1-2, is ETGVTQSPTHLIKTRGQQVTLRCSSQSGHNTVSWYQQALGQGPQFIFQYYREEENGRGNFPPRFSGLQFPNYSSELNVNALELDDSALYLCASSLEQGLGGYTFGSGTRLTVV.

About this clone itself: The identical CDR3 is also encoded by other nucleotide sequences in the sample. The CDR3 here is CASSYSGQNQPQHF. The CDR3 nucleotides are TGTGCCAGCAGTTACTCGGGACAGAATCAGCCCCAGCATTTT. The chain has TRBV6-5 and TRBJ1-5, with 7 positions matching TRBD1. Germline V gene data show CDR1 as MNHEY and CDR2 as SVGAGI. The CDR3 has 14 amino acids. V lost 0 bases and J lost 4; bases outside the gene matches: 0.

This clone was found many times. This chain uses TRBV5-1 with TRBJ1-1; 7 bases are a match to TRBD1. The CDR3 loop spans 15 amino acids. The germline CDR1 and CDR2 sequences are SGHRS and YFSETQ. V lost 3 bases to trimming and J lost 5 bases; unmatched junction nucleotides: 10. This CDR3 is CASSYQTGRVTEAFF. CDR3 in DNA: TGCGCCAGCAGCTACCAGACAGGGAGGGTAACTGAAGCTTTCTTT.

The chain joins TRBV6-5 to TRBJ1-6, with TRBD1 matching 8 bases. J gave up 5 bases and V 7 bases, and 4 bases lay outside the gene matches. CDR1 and CDR2 (germline): MNHEY, SVGAGI. This CDR3 is 14 amino acids long. As DNA, the CDR3 is TGTGCCAGCACCCGGACAGGGAATAATTCACCCCTCCACTTT. This encodes CASTRTGNNSPLHF.

This chain joins TRBV7-3 and TRBJ2-2; 8 bases line up with TRBD2. The CDR3 has 16 amino acids. CDR1 is SGHTA, CDR2 FQGTGA, per germline. V lost 0 bases and J lost 6; bases outside the gene matches: 6. The CDR3 here is CASSLTRTSPAGELFF. For the CDR3, the DNA is TGTGCCAGCAGCTTAACTCGGACTAGCCCCGCCGGGGAGCTGTTTTTT.

The chain joins TRBV6-5 to TRBJ2-1; the D call may be TRBD1 or TRBD2 (6 bases each). Looked up from germline, CDR1 is MNHEY and CDR2 is SVGAGI. CDR3 length: 14 residues. Between the trimmed V and J ends, which lost 8 bases and 9 bases, there was a span of 20 bases. The CDR3 here is CASCLGGQRGEQFF. Written as DNA, the CDR3 is TGTGCCAGCTGTCTAGGGGGGCAGCGAGGTGAGCAGTTCTTC.

The gene calls are TRBV7-3 and TRBJ2-7; 8 positions agree with TRBD2. The junction had 11 bases not matched to a gene; V was cut back by 5 bases and J by 5 bases. This CDR3 spans 15 amino acids. Per the germline V gene, CDR1 is SGHTA and CDR2 is FQGTGA. CDR3 sequence (DNA): TGTGCCAGCAGCCCGGCGGGAGCGGGAGTACACGAGCAGTACTTC. Translated: CASSPAGAGVHEQYF.